Presented here are 5 T cell receptor beta chains from one specimen sequenced in a study of shared clonotypes between healthy human individuals. The protocol was immunoSEQ multiplex PCR, while the TCRdb copy is restricted to in-frame clones and leaves out a portion. The sample gives roughly 1.5 million clones, 95% to 99% of which show up once; about 0.45% is in the top ten. Source material: naive CD4+ T cells sorted from blood. Subset denoted: CD45RA+ positively selected. Source of these receptors: a man aged 25-45 years in good health.

Only one count was recorded for this clone. The V and J genes are TRBV19 and TRBJ2-7; 9 nucleotides agree with TRBD2. Germline V gene sequence: CDR1 LNHDA, CDR2 SQIVND (reference sequence). CDR3 length: 14 residues. V gave up 5 bases and J gave up 5 bases; unmatched junction bases: 7. Here the CDR3 reads CASSSLAGPNEQYF. Here the CDR3 DNA reads TGTGCCAGTAGTTCCCTAGCGGGACCTAACGAGCAGTACTTC.

The chain uses TRBV5-1 and TRBJ2-5; maybe TRBD2 (6 bases). The CDR3 is 15 amino acids. V was cut by 9 bases and J by 2 bases, with 20 bases left in between. The germline CDR1 and CDR2 sequences are SGHRS and YFSETQ. For the CDR3, the DNA is TGCGCCACCTCGCTCTACCCCGGGGGACAAGAGACCCAGTACTTC. This encodes CATSLYPGGQETQYF. Full variable domain (missing parts from reference TRBV5-1 and TRBJ2-5): KAGVTQTPRYLIKTRGQQVTLSCSPISGHRSVSWYQQTPGQGLQFLFEYFSETQRNKGNFPGRFSGRQFSNSRSEMNVSTLELGDSALYLCATSLYPGGQETQYFGPGTRLLVL.

This chain uses TRBV9 with TRBJ2-7, with 7 bases that match TRBD2. Unmatched junction bases numbered 8, after V lost 4 bases and J lost 4 bases. This CDR3 is 14 amino acids long. CDR1 and CDR2 (germline): SGDLS, YYNGEE. This CDR3 is CASSIGTIGYEQYF. The CDR3 DNA reads as TGTGCCAGCAGCATTGGGACTATCGGGTACGAGCAGTACTTC. Full variable domain (missing parts from reference TRBV9 and TRBJ2-7): DSGVTQTPKHLITATGQRVTLRCSPRSGDLSVYWYQQSLDQGLQFLIQYYNGEERAKGNILERFSAQQFPDLHSELNLSSLELGDSALYFCASSIGTIGYEQYFGPGTRLTVT.

The rearrangement links TRBV5-1 to TRBJ1-2; D is unclear. V was clipped by 0 bases and J by 4 bases, with 13 bases between them. From germline, CDR1 is SGHRS and CDR2 YFSETQ. This CDR3 has 15 residues. CDR3 residues: CASSLGTRVSYGYTF. The CDR3 region has the DNA TGCGCCAGCAGCTTGGGGACTCGGGTGTCCTATGGCTACACCTTC.

The chain combines TRBV7-2 with TRBJ2-3; 7 nucleotides match TRBD2. This CDR3 comprises 15 residues. Trimming cost V 10 bases and J 8 bases; bases outside gene matches: 18. CDR1 and CDR2 from the germline V gene are SGHTA and FQGNSA. The CDR3 reads CATAGGSSLVFTQYF. In DNA form, the CDR3 reads TGTGCCACTGCCGGCGGGAGCTCCCTGGTGTTTACGCAGTATTTT. Looking up the rest from reference TRBV7-2 and TRBJ2-3 gives the full variable domain: GAGVSQSPSNKVTEKGKDVELRCDPISGHTALYWYRQSLGQGLEFLIYFQGNSAPDKSGLPSDRFSAERTGGSVSTLTIQRTQQEDSAVYLCATAGGSSLVFTQYFGPGTRLTVL.